One and the same sample provided the 16 T cell receptor beta chains below, sequenced in a study of T cell responses to AZD1222 COVID-19 vaccine (dated by TCRdb to about 2021). Libraries were made using the immunoSEQ multiplex PCR assay. TCRdb provides this immuneACCESS table in a form limited to in-frame rearrangements. Some clones are lacking; in checked studies, under half of them reflect an unresolved V gene, and why the rest are absent is not known. The sample profile shows 44,000 or so clones; just under 80% of them were found once. Together, the top ten hold about a fifth of the sample. The time point tag for this specimen amounts to: about 28 days (+/-7) after the second vaccine dose. The label giving this sample's treatment or condition can be read as: meningococcal conjugate vaccine given as trial control. The material sequenced was peripheral blood, taken 28 days after the second dose of the MenACWY control vaccine. The receptor set was obtained from an adult who received the MenACWY meningococcal vaccine as a control.

The chain combines TRBV5-6 with TRBJ2-1; D remains ambiguous. The CDR3 consists of 11 residues. V shed 4 bases and J shed 6 bases, with 5 bases lying between them. The germline CDR1 and CDR2 sequences are SGHDT and YYEEEE. This CDR3 is CASSRVNEQFF. CDR3 DNA: TGTGCCAGCAGCCGGGTCAATGAGCAGTTCTTC.

DNA for the CDR3: TGTGCCAGCAGTTCAGGGGACACCTATAATTCACCCCTCCACTTT. Residues: CASSSGDTYNSPLHF. The chain has TRBV6-2 or TRBV6-3 and TRBJ1-6; D is possibly TRBD1 (6 bases). With 4 bases removed from V and 2 bases from J, the gap between germline ends came to 9 bases. The CDR3 length is 15 residues. Germline CDR1 is MNHEY and CDR2 is SVGEGT.

The gene calls are TRBV4-1 and TRBJ1-2; no reliable D call. Between the trimmed V and J ends, which lost 0 bases and 5 bases, there was a span of 13 bases. The CDR3 is made up of 15 amino acids. Germline CDR1 reads MGHRA; CDR2 reads YSYEKL. CDR3 region: CASSQDQAGLYGYTF. CDR3 DNA sequence: TGCGCCAGCAGCCAAGATCAAGCGGGTTTATATGGCTACACCTTC.

The J gene is TRBJ2-1, the V gene TRBV5-1, with 13 bases fitting TRBD2. Per the germline V gene, CDR1 is SGHRS and CDR2 is YFSETQ. This CDR3 is built from 17 residues. J was trimmed by 3 bases and V by 3 bases; bases with no gene match: 6. In DNA form, the CDR3 reads TGCGCCAGCAGCTGGACTAGCGGGAGCCCTAACTACAATGAGCAGTTCTTC. It codes for CASSWTSGSPNYNEQFF.

This clone was seen just once. The V gene is TRBV28, the J gene TRBJ2-7; D unclear. CDR3 length: 12 residues. Germline V gene data show CDR1 as MDHEN and CDR2 as SYDVKM. V was cut by 1 base and J by 7 bases, with 8 bases left in between. Written as DNA, the CDR3 is TGTGCCAGCAGTTTATCAGCTACGGAGCAGTACTTC. Translated: CASSLSATEQYF.

The chain employs TRBV6-2 or TRBV6-3 and TRBJ2-3; 9 positions match TRBD2. Germline V gene sequence: CDR1 MNHEY, CDR2 SVGEGT. The V gene end was trimmed by 0 bases and the J gene end by 5 bases; junction bases not matched to a gene: 6. There are 16 residues in the CDR3. The CDR3 DNA reads as TGTGCCAGCAGTTACTCCATAGCGGGAGCTGAAGATACGCAGTATTTT. Its translation is CASSYSIAGAEDTQYF.

This clone was recorded a few times. The chain employs TRBV2 and TRBJ1-2; unclear D gene. This CDR3 comprises 21 residues. Trimming took off 3 bases at V and 1 base at J, with 30 bases between the two ends. From germline, CDR1 is SNHLY and CDR2 FYNNEI. The CDR3: CASSDRRSSSPDQDRNYGYTF. In DNA form, the CDR3 reads TGTGCCAGCAGTGACCGTCGCAGCTCGTCACCCGATCAAGATCGTAACTATGGCTACACCTTC.

The chain recombines TRBV6-1 with TRBJ1-2, with 7 bases matching TRBD1. The CDR3 runs 15 residues. The germline gives CDR1 MNHNS, CDR2 SASEGT. V was clipped by 3 bases and J by 0 bases; unmatched bases: 4. The CDR3 reads CASSEGQTANYGYTF. The CDR3 nucleotides read TGTGCCAGCAGTGAGGGACAGACAGCTAACTATGGCTACACCTTC.

The chain recombines TRBV6-1 with TRBJ2-3; D might be TRBD2 (5 bases). Germline V gene lookup returns CDR1 MNHNS and CDR2 SASEGT. The CDR3 runs to 17 residues. V lost 2 bases and J 1 base, leaving 16 bases between the germline ends. The CDR3: CASSESRGPERTDTQYF. The CDR3 DNA sequence: TGTGCCAGCAGTGAATCGCGCGGGCCCGAGCGCACAGATACGCAGTATTTT.

The chain joins TRBV18 to TRBJ1-1; D is undetermined. This CDR3 contains 13 residues. V was trimmed by 2 bases and J by 5 bases, leaving 9 bases between them. In germline, CDR1 is KGHSH, CDR2 LQKENI. The CDR3 here is CASSPWGFTEAFF. CDR3 bases: TGTGCCAGCTCACCATGGGGTTTTACTGAAGCTTTCTTT.

In this sample, this clone turned up once. The chain recombines TRBV11-2 with TRBJ2-3; 13 bases are shared with TRBD2. From germline, CDR1 is SGHAT and CDR2 FQNNGV. CDR3 length: 17 residues. V gave up 4 bases and J gave up 9 bases; unmatched junction bases: 13. CDR3 DNA sequence: TGTGCCAGCAGCTCCCTCAGGCGACTAGCGGGGGGAGGAACGCAGTATTTT. Amino acid sequence: CASSSLRRLAGGGTQYF.

The gene calls are TRBV7-6 and TRBJ2-3; TRBD2 is a possible D gene (5 bases). The CDR3 runs 11 residues. V lost 6 bases and J lost 5, with 6 bases in between. CDR1 and CDR2 (germline): SGHVS, FNYEAQ. Written as DNA, the CDR3 is TGTGCCAGCAGTCGGGGAGATACGCAGTATTTT. Protein product: CASSRGDTQYF.

This clone was seen only once. This sequence joins TRBV28 and TRBJ2-5; 10 bases match TRBD2. CDR3 length: 16 residues. Germline V gives CDR1 MDHEN, CDR2 SYDVKM. V shed 2 bases and J 3 bases; nucleotides not matched to a gene: 6. CDR3 nucleotides: TGTGCCAGCAGTTTACCACTAGCGGGGTCCAAAGAGACCCAGTACTTC. It codes for CASSLPLAGSKETQYF. Complete variable domain (other parts from reference TRBV28 and TRBJ2-5): DVKVTQSSRYLVKRTGEKVFLECVQDMDHENMFWYRQDPGLGLRLIYFSYDVKMKEKGDIPEGYSVSREKKERFSLILESASTNQTSMYLCASSLPLAGSKETQYFGPGTRLLVL.

The chain links TRBV7-9 to TRBJ2-7; 8 positions match TRBD1. The germline gives CDR1 SEHNR, CDR2 FQNEAQ (reference sequence). This CDR3 region has 17 residues. Trimming took 5 bases from V and 7 from J; bases not matched to a gene: 19. DNA for the CDR3: TGTGCCAGCAGCCAACAGACGGGACGTCAGGGGGCGGGGGAGCAGTACTTC. Its translation is CASSQQTGRQGAGEQYF.

The gene calls are TRBV10-2 and TRBJ2-7, with 10 bases that match TRBD2. The CDR3 has 15 amino acids. From germline, CDR1 is WSHSY and CDR2 SAAADI. J was trimmed by 3 bases and V by 3 bases; bases with no gene match: 5. The CDR3 reads CASSDLASGGYEQYF. CDR3 sequence (DNA): TGCGCCAGCAGTGACCTAGCTAGCGGGGGCTACGAGCAGTACTTC.

This chain joins TRBV1 and TRBJ2-2; the listed D gene, TRBD2, was not tested against the DNA. TRBV1 is noted as a pseudogene. The CDR3 extends over 15 amino acids. The CDR3 sequence is CTSSRVAGDAGELFF. CDR3 DNA: TGCACCAGCAGCCGGGTAGCGGGAGACGCCGGGGAGCTGTTTTTT.